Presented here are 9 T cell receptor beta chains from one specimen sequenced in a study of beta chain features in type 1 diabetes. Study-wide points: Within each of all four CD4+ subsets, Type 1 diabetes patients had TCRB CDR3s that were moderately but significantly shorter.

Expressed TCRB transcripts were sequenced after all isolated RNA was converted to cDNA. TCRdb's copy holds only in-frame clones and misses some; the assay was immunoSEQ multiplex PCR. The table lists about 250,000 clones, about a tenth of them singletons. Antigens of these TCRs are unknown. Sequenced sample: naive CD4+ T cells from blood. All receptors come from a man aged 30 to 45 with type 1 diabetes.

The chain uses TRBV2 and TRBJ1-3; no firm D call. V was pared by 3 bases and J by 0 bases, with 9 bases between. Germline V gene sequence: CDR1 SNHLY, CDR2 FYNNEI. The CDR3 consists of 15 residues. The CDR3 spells CASSDDHISGNTIYF. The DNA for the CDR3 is TGTGCCAGCAGTGATGATCACATCTCTGGAAACACCATATATTTT.

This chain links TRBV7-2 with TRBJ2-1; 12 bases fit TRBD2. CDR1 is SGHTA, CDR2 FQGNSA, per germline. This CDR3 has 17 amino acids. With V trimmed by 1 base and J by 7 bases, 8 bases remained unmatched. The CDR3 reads CASSLGPSGGAGNEQFF. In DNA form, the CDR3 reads TGTGCCAGCAGCTTAGGTCCTAGCGGGGGGGCGGGTAATGAGCAGTTCTTC.

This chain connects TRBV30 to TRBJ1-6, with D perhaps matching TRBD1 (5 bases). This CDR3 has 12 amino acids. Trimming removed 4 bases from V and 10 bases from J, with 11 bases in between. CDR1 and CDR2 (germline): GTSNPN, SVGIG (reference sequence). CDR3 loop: CAWTLGESPLHF. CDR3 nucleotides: TGTGCCTGGACGTTAGGGGAATCACCCCTCCACTTT. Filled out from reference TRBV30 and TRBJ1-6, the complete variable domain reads SQTIHQWPATLVQPVGSPLSLECTVEGTSNPNLYWYRQAAGRGLQLLFYSVGIGQISSEVPQNLSASRPQDRQFILSSKKLLLSDSGFYLCAWTLGESPLHFGNGTRLTVT.

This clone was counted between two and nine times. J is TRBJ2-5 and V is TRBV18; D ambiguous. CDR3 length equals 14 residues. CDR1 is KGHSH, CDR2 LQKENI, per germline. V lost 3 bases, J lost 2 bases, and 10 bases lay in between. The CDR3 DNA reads TGTGCCAGCTCACCTCCCCGAGATCAAGAGACCCAGTACTTC. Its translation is CASSPPRDQETQYF.

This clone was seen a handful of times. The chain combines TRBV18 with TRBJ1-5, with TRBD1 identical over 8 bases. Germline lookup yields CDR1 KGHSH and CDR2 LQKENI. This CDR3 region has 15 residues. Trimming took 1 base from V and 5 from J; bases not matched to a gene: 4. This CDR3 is CASSPLPDRDQPQHF. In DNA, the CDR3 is TGTGCCAGCTCACCACTCCCGGACAGGGATCAGCCCCAGCATTTT.

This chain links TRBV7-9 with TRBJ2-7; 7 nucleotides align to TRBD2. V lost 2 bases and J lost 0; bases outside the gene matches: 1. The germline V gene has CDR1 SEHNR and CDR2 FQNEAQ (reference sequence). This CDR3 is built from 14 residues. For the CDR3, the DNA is TGTGCCAGCAGCTTAACGGGGGGCTCCTACGAGCAGTACTTC. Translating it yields CASSLTGGSYEQYF.

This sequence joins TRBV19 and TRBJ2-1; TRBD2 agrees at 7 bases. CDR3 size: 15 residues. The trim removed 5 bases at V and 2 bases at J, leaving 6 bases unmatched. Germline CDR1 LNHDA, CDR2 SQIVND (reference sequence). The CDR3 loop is CASSADSGAYNEQFF. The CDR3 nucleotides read TGTGCCAGTAGTGCTGACAGCGGGGCCTACAATGAGCAGTTCTTC. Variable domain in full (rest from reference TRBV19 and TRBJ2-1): DGGITQSPKYLFRKEGQNVTLSCEQNLNHDAMYWYRQDPGQGLRLIYYSQIVNDFQKGDIAEGYSVSREKKESFPLTVTSAQKNPTAFYLCASSADSGAYNEQFFGPGTRLTVL.

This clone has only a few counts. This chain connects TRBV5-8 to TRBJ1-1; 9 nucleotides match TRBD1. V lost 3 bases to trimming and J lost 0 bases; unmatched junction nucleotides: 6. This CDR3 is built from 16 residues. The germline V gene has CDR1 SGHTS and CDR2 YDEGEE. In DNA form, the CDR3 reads TGTGCCAGCAGCTCCGGGACAGGGCCCTTGAACACTGAAGCTTTCTTT. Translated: CASSSGTGPLNTEAFF.

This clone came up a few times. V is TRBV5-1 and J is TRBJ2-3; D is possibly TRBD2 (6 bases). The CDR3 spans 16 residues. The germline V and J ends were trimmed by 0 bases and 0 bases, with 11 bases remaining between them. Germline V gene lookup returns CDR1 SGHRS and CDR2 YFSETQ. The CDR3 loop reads CASSLGAAGSTDTQYF. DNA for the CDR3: TGCGCCAGCAGCTTGGGCGCAGCGGGTAGCACAGATACGCAGTATTTT.